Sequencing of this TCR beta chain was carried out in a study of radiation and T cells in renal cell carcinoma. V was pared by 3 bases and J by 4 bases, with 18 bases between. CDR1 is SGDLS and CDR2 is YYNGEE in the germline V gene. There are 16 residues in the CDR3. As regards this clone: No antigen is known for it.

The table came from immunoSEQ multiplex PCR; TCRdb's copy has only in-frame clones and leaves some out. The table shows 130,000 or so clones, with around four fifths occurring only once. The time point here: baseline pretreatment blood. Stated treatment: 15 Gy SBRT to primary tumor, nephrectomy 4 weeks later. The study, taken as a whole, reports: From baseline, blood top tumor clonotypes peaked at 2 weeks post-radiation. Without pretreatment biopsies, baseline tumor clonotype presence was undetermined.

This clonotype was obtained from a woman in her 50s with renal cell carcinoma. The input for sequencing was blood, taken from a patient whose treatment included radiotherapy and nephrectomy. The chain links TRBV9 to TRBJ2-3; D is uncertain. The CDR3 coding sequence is TGTGCCAGCAGCGGCGAAAGTGGGGTTCAGGCAGATACGCAGTATTTT. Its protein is CASSGESGVQADTQYF.